The 26 T cell receptor beta chains reported below all come from one sample, sequenced in a study of blood T cell repertoires in COVID-19. Assay used: immunoSEQ multiplex PCR; TCRdb lists only in-frame clones, some missing. The sample comprises more than 300,000 clones, roughly 90% of which are singletons, and 0.7% to 0.95% rests with the top ten. Sequencing was performed on PBMCs or T cells enriched from blood (not recorded which). The receptors stem from a woman aged 35 to 49 who had been exposed to COVID-19.

The rearrangement joins TRBV10-1 to TRBJ2-2, with a weak D call TRBD2 (6 bases). This CDR3 has 15 residues. V was cut by 0 bases and J by 7 bases, with 12 bases left in between. Germline loops: CDR1 WNHNN, CDR2 SYGVQD (reference sequence). The CDR3 reads CASSESGTGNGELFF. The CDR3 region has the DNA TGCGCCAGCAGTGAGTCGGGGACTGGGAACGGGGAGCTGTTTTTT.

This chain uses TRBV6-5 with TRBJ1-4; D remains unclear. From germline, CDR1 is MNHEY and CDR2 SVGAGI. The CDR3 loop spans 14 amino acids. The germline V and J ends were trimmed by 6 bases and 10 bases, with 18 bases remaining between them. For the CDR3, the DNA is TGTGCCAGCAGAGGCAACCTGGACGGGGTAAAACTGTTTTTT. This gives the protein CASRGNLDGVKLFF.

V and J are TRBV2 and TRBJ1-1; 9 bases align to TRBD1. Unmatched junction bases numbered 9, after V lost 6 bases and J lost 4 bases. Germline V gene sequence: CDR1 SNHLY, CDR2 FYNNEI. The CDR3 is 15 amino acids. The CDR3 protein is CASSPEMTGGTEAFF. CDR3 coding DNA: TGTGCCAGCAGCCCCGAGATGACAGGGGGCACTGAAGCTTTCTTT.

Points on this clone: This is likely a read error, given that the CDR3 carries no conserved phenylalanine or tryptophan at its end. It is unclear where the CDR3 begins or ends on the DNA, so no DNA is shown, and the CDR3 is as TCRdb lists it. The chain carries TRBV11-3 and TRBJ2-3; the D segment call TRBD1 is taken from the table without a DNA check. The germline V gene has CDR1 SGHNT and CDR2 YENEEA. Ends included, the CDR3 has 12 residues. The CDR3 here is CASSLGTGNQRK.

By share, this clone ranks as medium-sized. The V gene is TRBV3-1 (or the pseudogene TRBV3-2), the J gene TRBJ2-5; 14 nucleotides line up with TRBD2. After removal of 7 bases from V and 5 bases from J, the junction contained 9 bases not matched to a gene. Germline V gives CDR1 LGHDT, CDR2 YNNKEL (reference sequence). This CDR3 spans 16 amino acids. The CDR3 sequence is CASNLWTSGGRETQYF. Here the CDR3 DNA reads TGTGCCAGCAATCTATGGACTAGCGGGGGGAGGGAGACCCAGTACTTC.

J is TRBJ1-2 and V is TRBV6-1; TRBD1 matches 8 bases. Germline V gene sequence: CDR1 MNHNS, CDR2 SASEGT. J was trimmed by 8 bases and V by 1 base; bases with no gene match: 9. The CDR3 spans 15 residues. This chain's CDR3 is CASSEVRTGFRGYTF. The CDR3 DNA reads TGTGCCAGCAGTGAAGTTAGGACAGGGTTTCGAGGCTACACCTTC.

V and J are TRBV30 and TRBJ2-5; D remains unclear. The CDR3 has 14 residues. Per the germline V gene, CDR1 is GTSNPN and CDR2 is SVGIG (reference sequence). Trimming cost V 2 bases and J 5 bases, with 15 bases left between them. This chain's CDR3 is CAWSPLGSWETQYF. The CDR3 region has the DNA TGTGCCTGGAGTCCCCTAGGTAGCTGGGAGACCCAGTACTTC.

This clone was seen only once. The V call is TRBV12-2, the J call TRBJ1-2; the listed D gene, TRBD1, was not tested against the DNA. TRBV12-2 is a recognized pseudogene. CDR3 length: 16 amino acids. The CDR3 coding sequence is TGTGCAAGTCCCAATGAACAGGGTGTTCAGGGCTATGGCTACACCTTC. Encoded protein: CASPNEQGVQGYGYTF.

The V and J genes are TRBV7-8 and TRBJ2-3; 13 bases line up with TRBD2. CDR1 is SGHVS, CDR2 FQNEAQ, per germline. CDR3 size: 18 residues. The ends lost 5 bases at V and 1 base at J; junction bases unmatched: 9. CDR3 DNA sequence: TGTGCCAGCAGCCCTCGGACTAGCGGGGGAGGGGGCACAGATACGCAGTATTTT. It specifies CASSPRTSGGGGTDTQYF. The whole variable domain, filled in from reference TRBV7-8 and TRBJ2-3, reads GAGVSQSPRYKVAKRGQDVALRCDPISGHVSLFWYQQALGQGPEFLTYFQNEAQLDKSGLPSDRFFAERPEGSVSTLKIQRTQQEDSAVYLCASSPRTSGGGGTDTQYFGPGTRLTVL.

This clone has a single count. This rearrangement joins TRBV3-1 (or the pseudogene TRBV3-2) to TRBJ2-7; 12 positions match TRBD2. Germline lookup yields CDR1 LGHDT and CDR2 YNNKEL (reference sequence). CDR3 length: 17 residues. Trimming cost V 0 bases and J 4 bases; bases outside gene matches: 7. DNA for the CDR3: TGTGCCAGCAGCCAAGATCCCAGACTAGCGGGAGTGTACGAGCAGTACTTC. Residues: CASSQDPRLAGVYEQYF.

The rearrangement links TRBV6-6 to TRBJ1-1; 8 bases are a match to TRBD1. Per germline, CDR1 MNHNY and CDR2 SVGAGI (reference sequence). V lost 5 bases, J lost 5 bases, and 16 bases stayed unmatched. The length of the CDR3 is 17 residues. The CDR3 is CASSPSRQGFFVTEAFF. The DNA of the CDR3 is TGTGCCAGCAGTCCCTCACGACAGGGGTTTTTTGTAACTGAAGCTTTCTTT.

This clone was seen only once. The chain joins TRBV18 to TRBJ2-7; weak D call: TRBD1 (6 bases). The V and J ends lost 0 bases and 0 bases respectively, with 12 bases between them. The V gene's germline CDR1 is KGHSH and CDR2 LQKENI. The CDR3 extends over 16 amino acids. In nucleotides, the CDR3 is TGTGCCAGCTCACCACCAATACAGGGTGGCTCCTACGAGCAGTACTTC. Protein sequence: CASSPPIQGGSYEQYF.

The rearrangement uses TRBV15 and TRBJ1-2; 12 bases fit TRBD1. CDR3 length: 17 residues. The germline gives CDR1 LNHNV, CDR2 YYDKDF (reference sequence). J lost 6 bases, V lost 2 bases, and 10 bases had no gene match. The CDR3 reads CATSRSGGTGGADGYTF. CDR3 nucleotide sequence: TGTGCCACCAGCAGAAGTGGGGGGACAGGGGGCGCGGATGGCTACACCTTC.

The rearrangement uses TRBV7-2 and TRBJ2-3; 7 bases match TRBD2. Trimming took 1 base from V and 4 from J; bases not matched to a gene: 8. Germline loops: CDR1 SGHTA, CDR2 FQGNSA. This CDR3 contains 16 residues. The CDR3 region has the DNA TGTGCCAGCAGCTTAGGCCCCAGCGGGACGGCAGATACGCAGTATTTT. It is translated as CASSLGPSGTADTQYF. Full variable domain (rest looked up from reference TRBV7-2 and TRBJ2-3): GAGVSQSPSNKVTEKGKDVELRCDPISGHTALYWYRQSLGQGLEFLIYFQGNSAPDKSGLPSDRFSAERTGGSVSTLTIQRTQQEDSAVYLCASSLGPSGTADTQYFGPGTRLTVL.

J is TRBJ2-1 and V is TRBV2; 10 nucleotides line up with TRBD2. J was trimmed by 2 bases and V by 4 bases; bases with no gene match: 2. This CDR3 has 15 amino acids. Germline V gene sequence: CDR1 SNHLY, CDR2 FYNNEI. Here the CDR3 reads CASSGLAGAYNEQFF. For the CDR3, the DNA is TGTGCCAGCAGTGGTCTAGCGGGGGCCTACAATGAGCAGTTCTTC.

V is TRBV14 and J is TRBJ2-3, with TRBD2 identical over 8 bases. CDR1 and CDR2 from the germline V gene are SGHDN and FVKESK. The junction had 16 bases not matched to a gene; V was cut back by 3 bases and J by 5 bases. CDR3 length equals 18 residues. The CDR3 coding sequence is TGTGCCAGCAGCCAGACCACGGGAGGGCCAGTCGGCAGAGATACGCAGTATTTT. The encoded protein is CASSQTTGGPVGRDTQYF.

The chain links TRBV3-1 (or the pseudogene TRBV3-2) to TRBJ1-5; maybe TRBD1 (6 bases). V lost 4 bases and J 1 base, leaving 11 bases between the germline ends. From germline, CDR1 is LGHDT and CDR2 YNNKEL (reference sequence). The CDR3 extends over 15 amino acids. The DNA of the CDR3 is TGTGCCAGCAGCCTTGGGGGGGCGAGCAATCAGCCCCAGCATTTT. Translation: CASSLGGASNQPQHF.

The chain employs TRBV15 and TRBJ2-5; D is unresolved. The CDR3 is 16 amino acids. Germline V gives CDR1 LNHNV, CDR2 YYDKDF (reference sequence). V dropped 1 base and J dropped 2 bases, with 14 bases sitting between them. The CDR3 DNA is TGTGCCACCAGCAGAGGTCAGACAACGAGACAAGAGACCCAGTACTTC. Amino acid sequence: CATSRGQTTRQETQYF. Supplemented by reference TRBV15 and TRBJ2-5, the full variable domain reads DAMVIQNPRYQVTQFGKPVTLSCSQTLNHNVMYWYQQKSSQAPKLLFHYYDKDFNNEADTPDNFQSRRPNTSFCFLDIRSPGLGDTAMYLCATSRGQTTRQETQYFGPGTRLLVL.

On this clone: At one boundary the junction diverges from the germline segment, which might be a read error. J is TRBJ2-1 and V is TRBV2, with 11 bases fitting TRBD1. From germline, CDR1 is SNHLY and CDR2 FYNNEI. The CDR3 is made up of 15 amino acids. Written as DNA, the CDR3 is TGTGCCAGCACTCCCGAGGGGACAGGGGGGCTCGAGGCCCTCTTC. It translates to CASTPEGTGGLEALF.

V and J are TRBV24-1 and TRBJ2-7, with D uncertain. The CDR3 runs to 11 residues. The V and J ends lost 0 bases and 6 bases respectively, with 2 bases between them. The germline gives CDR1 KGHDR, CDR2 SFDVKD. This CDR3 reads CATSDLLEQYF. The CDR3 bases are TGTGCCACCAGTGATTTGCTCGAGCAGTACTTC.

In DNA form, the CDR3 reads TGTGCCATCAGTGAGTCCGGGGTGAATGAGCAGTTCTTC. It specifies CAISESGVNEQFF. The chain uses TRBV10-3 and TRBJ2-1; D may be TRBD2 (5 bases). This CDR3 comprises 13 residues. V was trimmed by 0 bases and J by 7 bases, leaving 7 bases between them. Germline V gene lookup returns CDR1 ENHRY and CDR2 SYGVKD.

V usage is TRBV4-1 and J usage is TRBJ2-3; D unclear. The germline gives CDR1 MGHRA, CDR2 YSYEKL. Trimming stripped 3 bases from V and 4 bases from J, with 11 bases between. The CDR3 contains 14 residues. CDR3 nucleotides: TGCGCCAGCAGCCAGGCTGTAATTTCAGATACGCAGTATTTT. Translation gives CASSQAVISDTQYF.

CDR3 DNA: TGTGCCAGCAGTTGGGTCGGGGTCAATCAGCCCCAGCATTTT. Its translation is CASSWVGVNQPQHF. The genes are TRBV6-2 or TRBV6-3 and TRBJ1-5; no reliable D call. The CDR3 consists of 14 residues. V was trimmed by 4 bases and J by 3 bases, leaving 10 bases between them. From germline, CDR1 is MNHEY and CDR2 SVGEGT.

The V call is TRBV7-8, the J call TRBJ2-1; TRBD2 matches at 9 bases. The V gene end was trimmed by 2 bases and the J gene end by 8 bases; junction bases not matched to a gene: 10. This CDR3 spans 16 amino acids. Germline CDR1 is SGHVS and CDR2 is FQNEAQ. The CDR3 loop reads CASSLRGAGGIDEQFF. CDR3 in DNA: TGTGCCAGCAGCTTAAGAGGAGCGGGAGGAATCGATGAGCAGTTCTTC.

The chain recombines TRBV10-2 with TRBJ1-1; 9 bases are a match to TRBD1. CDR1 and CDR2 from the germline V gene are WSHSY and SAAADI. The CDR3 has 13 residues. Trimming at V came to 6 bases and at J to 5 bases, leaving 4 bases not matched to a gene. Here the CDR3 reads CASRGQGGTEAFF. As DNA, the CDR3 is TGCGCCAGCAGGGGACAGGGTGGAACTGAAGCTTTCTTT.

This clone was seen only a few times. This specimen includes other DNA sequences encoding the same CDR3. The V gene is TRBV27, the J gene TRBJ1-1, with TRBD1 matching over 8 bases. There are 15 residues in the CDR3. V was pared by 5 bases and J by 1 base, with 6 bases of the junction left unmatched. Germline V gives CDR1 MNHEY, CDR2 SMNVEV (reference sequence). The CDR3 spells CASSPRTGRNTEAFF. Written as DNA, the CDR3 is TGTGCCAGCAGTCCCAGGACAGGGAGGAACACTGAAGCTTTCTTT.